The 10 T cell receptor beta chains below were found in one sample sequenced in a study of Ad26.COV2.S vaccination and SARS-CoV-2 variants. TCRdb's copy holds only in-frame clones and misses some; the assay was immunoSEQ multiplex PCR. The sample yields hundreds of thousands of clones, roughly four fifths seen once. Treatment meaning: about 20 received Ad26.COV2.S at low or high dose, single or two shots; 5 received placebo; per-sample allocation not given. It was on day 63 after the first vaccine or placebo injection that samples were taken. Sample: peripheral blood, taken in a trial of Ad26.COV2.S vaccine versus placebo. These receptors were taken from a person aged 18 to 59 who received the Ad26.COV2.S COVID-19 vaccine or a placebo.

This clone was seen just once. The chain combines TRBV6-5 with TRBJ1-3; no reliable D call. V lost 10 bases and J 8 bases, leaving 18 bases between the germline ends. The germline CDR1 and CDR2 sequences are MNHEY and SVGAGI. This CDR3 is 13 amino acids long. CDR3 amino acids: CATSTPYIDTIYF. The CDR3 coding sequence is TGTGCCACTTCAACCCCTTATATAGACACCATATATTTT.

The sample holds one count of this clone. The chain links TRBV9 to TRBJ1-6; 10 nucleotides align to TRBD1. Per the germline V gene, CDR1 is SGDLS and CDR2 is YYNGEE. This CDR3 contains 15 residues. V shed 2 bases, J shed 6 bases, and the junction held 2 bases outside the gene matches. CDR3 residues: CASSVRDRGNSPLHF. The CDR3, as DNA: TGTGCCAGCAGCGTCCGGGACAGGGGTAATTCACCCCTCCACTTT.

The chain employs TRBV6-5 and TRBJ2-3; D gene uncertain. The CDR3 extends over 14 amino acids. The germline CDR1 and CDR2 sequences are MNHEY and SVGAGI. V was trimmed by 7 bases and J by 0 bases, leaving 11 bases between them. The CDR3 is CASKTVSSTDTQYF. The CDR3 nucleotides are TGTGCCAGCAAAACAGTCTCTAGCACAGATACGCAGTATTTT.

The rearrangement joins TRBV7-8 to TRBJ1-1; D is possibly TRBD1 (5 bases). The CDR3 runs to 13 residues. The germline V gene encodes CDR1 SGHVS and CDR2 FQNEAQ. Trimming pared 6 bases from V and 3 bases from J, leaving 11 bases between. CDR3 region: CASRGDPDTEAFF. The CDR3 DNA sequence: TGTGCCAGCAGGGGGGACCCTGACACTGAAGCTTTCTTT.

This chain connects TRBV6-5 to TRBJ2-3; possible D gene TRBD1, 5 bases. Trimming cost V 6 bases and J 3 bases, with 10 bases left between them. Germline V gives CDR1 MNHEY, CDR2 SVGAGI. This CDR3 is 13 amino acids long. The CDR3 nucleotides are TGTGCCAGCAGCCTCAGGGTAACAGATACGCAGTATTTT. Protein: CASSLRVTDTQYF.

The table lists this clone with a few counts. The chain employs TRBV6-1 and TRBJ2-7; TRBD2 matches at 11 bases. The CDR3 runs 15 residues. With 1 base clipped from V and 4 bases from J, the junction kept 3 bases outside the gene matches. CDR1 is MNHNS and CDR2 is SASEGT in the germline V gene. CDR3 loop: CASSEDGTSGYEQYF. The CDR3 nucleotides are TGTGCCAGCAGTGAAGACGGGACTAGCGGTTACGAGCAGTACTTC.

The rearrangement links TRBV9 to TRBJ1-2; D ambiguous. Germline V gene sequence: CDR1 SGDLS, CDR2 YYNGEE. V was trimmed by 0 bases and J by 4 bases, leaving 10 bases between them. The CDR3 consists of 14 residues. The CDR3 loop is CASSVGRNGYGYTF. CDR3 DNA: TGTGCCAGCAGCGTAGGACGGAACGGCTATGGCTACACCTTC.

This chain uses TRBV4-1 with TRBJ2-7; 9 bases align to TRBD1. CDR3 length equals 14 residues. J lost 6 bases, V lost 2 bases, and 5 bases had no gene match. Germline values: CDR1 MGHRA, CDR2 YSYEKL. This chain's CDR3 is CASSQPRDRAEQYF. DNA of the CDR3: TGCGCCAGCAGCCAACCTAGGGACAGGGCCGAGCAGTACTTC.

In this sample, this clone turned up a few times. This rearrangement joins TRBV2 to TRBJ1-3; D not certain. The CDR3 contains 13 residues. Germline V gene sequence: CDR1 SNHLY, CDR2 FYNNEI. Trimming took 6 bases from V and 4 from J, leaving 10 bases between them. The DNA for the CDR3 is TGTGCCAGCAGCGGCGTTGAGGGAAACACCATATATTTT. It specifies CASSGVEGNTIYF.

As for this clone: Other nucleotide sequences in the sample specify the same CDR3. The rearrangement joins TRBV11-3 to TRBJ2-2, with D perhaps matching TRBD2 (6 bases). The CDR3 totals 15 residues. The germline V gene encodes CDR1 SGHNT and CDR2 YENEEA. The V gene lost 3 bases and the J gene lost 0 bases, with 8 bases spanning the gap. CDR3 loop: CASSFGGTNTGELFF. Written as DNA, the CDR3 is TGTGCCAGCAGCTTCGGCGGGACGAACACCGGGGAGCTGTTTTTT.